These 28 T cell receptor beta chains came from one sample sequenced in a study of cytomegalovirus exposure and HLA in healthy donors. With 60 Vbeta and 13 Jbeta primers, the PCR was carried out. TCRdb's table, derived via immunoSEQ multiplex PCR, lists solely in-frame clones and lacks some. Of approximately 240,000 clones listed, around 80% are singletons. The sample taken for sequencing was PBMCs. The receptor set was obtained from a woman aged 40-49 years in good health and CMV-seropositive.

In DNA, the CDR3 is TGTGCCAGCAGCCTTCAGGGGCCCAACACTGAAGCTTTCTTT. Translating gives CASSLQGPNTEAFF. V usage is TRBV7-9 and J usage is TRBJ1-1; D may be TRBD1 (6 bases). V lost 5 bases to trimming and J lost 2 bases, with 12 bases between them. CDR3 length: 14 amino acids. The germline CDR1 and CDR2 sequences are SEHNR and FQNEAQ (reference sequence).

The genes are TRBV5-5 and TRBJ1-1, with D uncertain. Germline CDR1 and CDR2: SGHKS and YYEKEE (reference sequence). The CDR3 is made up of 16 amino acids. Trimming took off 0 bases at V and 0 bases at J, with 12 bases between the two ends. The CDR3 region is CASSLAASAVNTEAFF. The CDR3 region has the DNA TGTGCCAGCAGCTTGGCCGCGAGCGCAGTGAACACTGAAGCTTTCTTT.

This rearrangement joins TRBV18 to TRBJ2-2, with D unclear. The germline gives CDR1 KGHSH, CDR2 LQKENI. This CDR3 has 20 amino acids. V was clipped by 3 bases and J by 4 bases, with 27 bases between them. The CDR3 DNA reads TGTGCCAGCTCACCCCGATTTGTGGGCAGTAGTCTCCTTGGCACCGGGGAGCTGTTTTTT. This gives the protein CASSPRFVGSSLLGTGELFF.

CDR3 coding DNA: TGTGCCAGCAGTCAGCTTCAGGGTTCCAATCAGCCCCAGCATTTT. Translation: CASSQLQGSNQPQHF. The J gene is TRBJ1-5, the V gene TRBV6-5, with D tentatively TRBD1 (5 bases). This CDR3 spans 15 amino acids. V was cut by 5 bases and J by 3 bases, with 14 bases left in between. The germline CDR1 and CDR2 sequences are MNHEY and SVGAGI.

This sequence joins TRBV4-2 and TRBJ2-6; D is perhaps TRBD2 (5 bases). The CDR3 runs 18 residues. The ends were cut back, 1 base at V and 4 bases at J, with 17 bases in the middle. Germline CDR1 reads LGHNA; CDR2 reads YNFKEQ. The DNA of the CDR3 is TGTGCCAGCAGCCAAGGAGGGTGGCGGGCTAGCGGGGCCAACGTCCTGACTTTC. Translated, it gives CASSQGGWRASGANVLTF.

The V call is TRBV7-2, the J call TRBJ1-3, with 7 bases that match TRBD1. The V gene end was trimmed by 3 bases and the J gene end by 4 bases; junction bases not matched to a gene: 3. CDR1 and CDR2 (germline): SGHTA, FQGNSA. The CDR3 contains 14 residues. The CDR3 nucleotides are TGTGCCAGCAGCTTCTCCAGGGGGGGAAACACCATATATTTT. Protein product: CASSFSRGGNTIYF.

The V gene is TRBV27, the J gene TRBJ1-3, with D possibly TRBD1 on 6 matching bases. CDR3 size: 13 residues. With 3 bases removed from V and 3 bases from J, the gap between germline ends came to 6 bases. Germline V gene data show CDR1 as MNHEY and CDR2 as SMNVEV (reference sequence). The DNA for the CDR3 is TGTGCCAGCAGTTTCAGGGGTGGAAACACCATATATTTT. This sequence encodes CASSFRGGNTIYF.

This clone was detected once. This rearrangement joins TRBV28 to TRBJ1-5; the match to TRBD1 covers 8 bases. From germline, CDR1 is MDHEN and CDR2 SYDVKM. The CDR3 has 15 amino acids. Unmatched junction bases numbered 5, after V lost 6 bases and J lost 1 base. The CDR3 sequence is CASSLTGESNQPQHF. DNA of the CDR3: TGTGCCAGCAGCTTGACAGGGGAGAGCAATCAGCCCCAGCATTTT. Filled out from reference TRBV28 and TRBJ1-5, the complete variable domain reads DVKVTQSSRYLVKRTGEKVFLECVQDMDHENMFWYRQDPGLGLRLIYFSYDVKMKEKGDIPEGYSVSREKKERFSLILESASTNQTSMYLCASSLTGESNQPQHFGDGTRLSIL.

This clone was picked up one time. The DNA for the CDR3 is TGTGCCAGCAGCTTAGGCCTACTTCTTTACGAGCAGTACTTC. Its translation: CASSLGLLLYEQYF. The genes are TRBV13 and TRBJ2-7; D is ambiguous. The CDR3 consists of 14 residues. CDR1 is PRHDT, CDR2 FYEKMQ, per germline (reference sequence). V dropped 0 bases and J dropped 4 bases, with 10 bases sitting between them.

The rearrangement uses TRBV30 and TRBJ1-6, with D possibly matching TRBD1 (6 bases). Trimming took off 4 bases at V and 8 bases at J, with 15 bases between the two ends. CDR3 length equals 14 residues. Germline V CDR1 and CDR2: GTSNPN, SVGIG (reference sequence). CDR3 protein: CAWTRGASDSPLHF. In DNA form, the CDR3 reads TGTGCCTGGACACGGGGGGCTTCAGATTCACCCCTCCACTTT.

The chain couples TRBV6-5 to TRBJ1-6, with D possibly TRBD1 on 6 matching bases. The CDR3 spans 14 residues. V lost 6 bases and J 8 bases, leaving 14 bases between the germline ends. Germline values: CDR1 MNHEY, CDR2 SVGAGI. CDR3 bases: TGTGCCAGCAGCTCCAGGGGTTCGGATTCACCCCTCCACTTT. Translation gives CASSSRGSDSPLHF.

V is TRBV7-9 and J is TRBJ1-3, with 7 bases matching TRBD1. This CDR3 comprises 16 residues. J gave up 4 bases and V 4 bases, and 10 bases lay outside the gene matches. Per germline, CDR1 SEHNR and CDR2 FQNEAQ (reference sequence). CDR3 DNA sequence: TGTGCCAGCAGCTACAGGGGCTCCTCGGGGGGAAACACCATATATTTT. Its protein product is CASSYRGSSGGNTIYF.

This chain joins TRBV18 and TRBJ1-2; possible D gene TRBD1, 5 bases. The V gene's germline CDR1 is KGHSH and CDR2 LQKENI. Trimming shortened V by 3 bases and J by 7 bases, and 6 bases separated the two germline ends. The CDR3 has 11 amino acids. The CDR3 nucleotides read TGTGCCAGCTCACCCCAGGGTGGCTACACCTTC. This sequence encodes CASSPQGGYTF.

CDR3 residues: CAWGDSYNSPLHF. CDR3 coding DNA: TGTGCCTGGGGTGACAGTTATAATTCACCCCTCCACTTT. The chain is built from TRBV30 and TRBJ1-6, with D maybe TRBD1 (5 bases). With 5 bases removed from V and 4 bases from J, the gap between germline ends came to 9 bases. Germline V gene data show CDR1 as GTSNPN and CDR2 as SVGIG (reference sequence). This CDR3 has 13 amino acids.

This chain's CDR3 is CASSFSDRVNSPLHF. In DNA form, the CDR3 reads TGTGCCAGCAGTTTTTCCGACAGGGTGAATTCACCCCTCCACTTT. The chain is built from TRBV27 and TRBJ1-6; 7 bases align to TRBD1. This CDR3 region has 15 residues. V was clipped by 3 bases and J by 7 bases; unmatched bases: 6. The germline gives CDR1 MNHEY, CDR2 SMNVEV (reference sequence).

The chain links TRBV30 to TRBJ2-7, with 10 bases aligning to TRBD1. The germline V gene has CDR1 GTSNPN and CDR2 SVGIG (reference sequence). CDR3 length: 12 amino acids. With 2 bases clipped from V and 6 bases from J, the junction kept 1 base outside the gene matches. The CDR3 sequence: CAWSRQGAEQYF. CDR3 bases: TGTGCCTGGAGTAGACAGGGGGCCGAGCAGTACTTC.

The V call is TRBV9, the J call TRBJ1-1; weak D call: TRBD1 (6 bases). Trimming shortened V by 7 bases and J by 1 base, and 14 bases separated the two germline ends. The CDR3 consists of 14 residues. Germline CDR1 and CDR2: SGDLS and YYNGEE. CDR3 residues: CASGGGGRNTEAFF. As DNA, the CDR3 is TGTGCCAGCGGTGGGGGGGGCAGGAACACTGAAGCTTTCTTT.

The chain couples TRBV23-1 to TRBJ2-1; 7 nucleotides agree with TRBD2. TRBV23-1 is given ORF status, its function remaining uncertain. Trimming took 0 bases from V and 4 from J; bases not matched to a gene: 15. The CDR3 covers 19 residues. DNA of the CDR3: TGCGCCAGCAGTCAATCCGGGTCAAGGGTGGCTAGCGGATACAATGAGCAGTTCTTC. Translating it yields CASSQSGSRVASGYNEQFF.

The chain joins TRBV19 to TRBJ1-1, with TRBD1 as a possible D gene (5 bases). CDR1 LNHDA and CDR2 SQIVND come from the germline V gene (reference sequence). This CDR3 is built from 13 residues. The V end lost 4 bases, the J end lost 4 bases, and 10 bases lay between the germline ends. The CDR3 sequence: CASSTGRSTEAFF. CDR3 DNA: TGTGCCAGTAGTACAGGGAGGAGCACTGAAGCTTTCTTT.

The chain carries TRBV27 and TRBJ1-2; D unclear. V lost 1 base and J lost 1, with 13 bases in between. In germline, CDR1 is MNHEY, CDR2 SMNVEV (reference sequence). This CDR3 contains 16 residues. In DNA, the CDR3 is TGTGCCAGCAGTTTATGGCACAGCCCTATTAACTATGGCTACACCTTC. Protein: CASSLWHSPINYGYTF.

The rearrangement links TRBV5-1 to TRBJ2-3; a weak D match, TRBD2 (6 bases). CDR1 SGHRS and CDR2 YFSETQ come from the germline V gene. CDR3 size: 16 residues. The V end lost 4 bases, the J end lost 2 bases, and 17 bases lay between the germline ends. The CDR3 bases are TGCGCCAGCAGCAGTGCCGGGACTTCAGTCACAGATACGCAGTATTTT. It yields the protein CASSSAGTSVTDTQYF.

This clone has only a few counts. CDR3 region: CASSYGRAGNTIYF. For the CDR3, the DNA is TGTGCCAGCAGTTACGGGCGGGCAGGAAACACCATATATTTT. V and J are TRBV6-6 and TRBJ1-3; D is unresolved. The CDR3 has 14 amino acids. Trimming left V 2 bases short and J 4 bases short, with 9 bases between. The germline V gene encodes CDR1 MNHNY and CDR2 SVGAGI (reference sequence).

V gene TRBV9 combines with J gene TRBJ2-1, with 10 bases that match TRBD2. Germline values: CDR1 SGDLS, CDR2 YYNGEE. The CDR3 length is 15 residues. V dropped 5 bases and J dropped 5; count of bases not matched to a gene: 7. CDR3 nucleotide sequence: TGTGCCAGCAGTTCTAGCGGGAGTCGAGACAATGAGCAGTTCTTC. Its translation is CASSSSGSRDNEQFF.

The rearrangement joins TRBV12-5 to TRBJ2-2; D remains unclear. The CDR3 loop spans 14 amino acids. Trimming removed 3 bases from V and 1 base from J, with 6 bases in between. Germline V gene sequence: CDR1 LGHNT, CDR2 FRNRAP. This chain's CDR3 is CASGFGRNTGELFF. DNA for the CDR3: TGTGCTAGTGGTTTCGGTCGGAACACCGGGGAGCTGTTTTTT.

DNA for the CDR3: TGTGCCAGCAGTTCCGGGGGGGAAAAACTGTTTTTT. Translation: CASSSGGEKLFF. The chain joins TRBV28 to TRBJ1-4; maybe TRBD1 (5 bases). Trimming removed 4 bases at V and 8 bases at J, with 8 bases between. Germline assignment: CDR1 MDHEN and CDR2 SYDVKM. The length of the CDR3 is 12 residues.

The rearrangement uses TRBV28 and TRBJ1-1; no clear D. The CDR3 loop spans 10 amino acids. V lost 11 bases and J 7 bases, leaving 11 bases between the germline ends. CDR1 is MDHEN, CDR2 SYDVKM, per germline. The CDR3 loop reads CAPTLLEAFF. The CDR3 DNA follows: TGTGCCCCTACCCTACTTGAAGCTTTCTTT. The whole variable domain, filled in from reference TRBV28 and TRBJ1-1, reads DVKVTQSSRYLVKRTGEKVFLECVQDMDHENMFWYRQDPGLGLRLIYFSYDVKMKEKGDIPEGYSVSREKKERFSLILESASTNQTSMYLCAPTLLEAFFGQGTRLTVV.

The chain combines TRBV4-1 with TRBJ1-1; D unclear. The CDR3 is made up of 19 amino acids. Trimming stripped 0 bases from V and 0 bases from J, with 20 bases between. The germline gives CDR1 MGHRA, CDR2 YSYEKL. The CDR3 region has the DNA TGCGCCAGCAGCCAAGATCAGGTAGAGGGAAAATTAATGAACACTGAAGCTTTCTTT. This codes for CASSQDQVEGKLMNTEAFF.

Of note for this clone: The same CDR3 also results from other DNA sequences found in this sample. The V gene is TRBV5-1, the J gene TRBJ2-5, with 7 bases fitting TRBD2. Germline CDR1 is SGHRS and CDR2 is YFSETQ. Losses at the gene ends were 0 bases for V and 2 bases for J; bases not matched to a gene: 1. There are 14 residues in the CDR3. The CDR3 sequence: CASSLGGGQETQYF. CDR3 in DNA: TGCGCCAGCAGCTTGGGGGGGGGACAAGAGACCCAGTACTTC.